The 24 T cell receptor beta chains presented below share a single source sample, sequenced in a study of blood T cell repertoires in COVID-19. The table came from immunoSEQ multiplex PCR; TCRdb's copy has only in-frame clones and leaves some out. The sample holds about 60,000 clones; about four fifths are singletons and the top ten take about 15%. Specimen: peripheral blood. These receptor sequences come from a man between 65 and 85 years old with active COVID-19.

The rearrangement links TRBV7-2 to TRBJ2-1, with D perhaps TRBD1 (6 bases). This CDR3 is 12 amino acids long. Deletions cut 3 bases from V and 9 bases from J, with 9 bases between. Germline CDR1 is SGHTA and CDR2 is FQGNSA. CDR3 DNA sequence: TGTGCCAGCAGCTTGGCCAGGGGTGAGCAGTTCTTC. It translates to CASSLARGEQFF.

The genes are TRBV6-2 or TRBV6-3 and TRBJ2-3; D might be TRBD2 (6 bases). There are 15 residues in the CDR3. V was clipped by 3 bases and J by 4 bases, with 14 bases between them. The germline V gene encodes CDR1 MNHEY and CDR2 SVGEGT. The CDR3 loop is CASSYRGLAADTQYF. CDR3 sequence (DNA): TGTGCCAGCAGTTATCGGGGGTTGGCGGCAGATACGCAGTATTTT.

The rearrangement links TRBV6-5 to TRBJ2-1, with 12 nucleotides matching TRBD2. Germline-derived CDR1 and CDR2 are MNHEY and SVGAGI. After removal of 9 bases from V and 8 bases from J, the junction contained 8 bases not matched to a gene. This CDR3 has 14 residues. DNA of the CDR3: TGTGCCAGTTCGGGACTAGCGGGTTTCGATGAGCAGTTCTTC. It is translated as CASSGLAGFDEQFF.

This chain links TRBV6-5 with TRBJ2-3; 7 nucleotides line up with TRBD1. From germline, CDR1 is MNHEY and CDR2 SVGAGI. The CDR3 has 15 residues. The junction had 6 bases not matched to a gene; V was cut back by 6 bases and J by 0 bases. This chain's CDR3 is CASRQQGPSTDTQYF. Written as DNA, the CDR3 is TGTGCCAGCAGGCAACAGGGGCCTAGCACAGATACGCAGTATTTT.

The V call is TRBV7-8, the J call TRBJ2-5; 16 nucleotides agree with TRBD2. CDR1 SGHVS and CDR2 FQNEAQ come from the germline V gene. V shed 1 base and J 5 bases; nucleotides not matched to a gene: 10. The CDR3 spans 19 residues. The CDR3 loop is CASSLDSGTSGRAGETQYF. CDR3 DNA sequence: TGTGCCAGCAGCTTAGACTCCGGGACTAGCGGGAGGGCCGGTGAGACCCAGTACTTC.

J is TRBJ1-4 and V is TRBV12-3 or TRBV12-4; D not resolved. V lost 5 bases to trimming and J lost 4 bases, with 5 bases between them. This CDR3 is built from 12 residues. Written as DNA, the CDR3 is TGTGCCAGCAGTGCGGATAATGAAAAACTGTTTTTT. Encoded protein: CASSADNEKLFF.

The V gene is TRBV4-2, the J gene TRBJ1-2; D remains unclear. With 0 bases removed from V and 0 bases from J, the gap between germline ends came to 8 bases. CDR3 length equals 15 residues. CDR1 and CDR2 (germline): LGHNA, YNFKEQ. The CDR3 DNA reads TGTGCCAGCAGCCAAGAGAGGGAAGCTAACTATGGCTACACCTTC. Encoded protein: CASSQEREANYGYTF.

The rearrangement uses TRBV3-1 (or the pseudogene TRBV3-2) and TRBJ1-2, with D maybe TRBD1 (5 bases). The CDR3 totals 17 residues. Trimming stripped 3 bases from V and 4 bases from J, with 21 bases between. Germline V gene sequence: CDR1 LGHDT, CDR2 YNNKEL (reference sequence). The CDR3 reads CASSQVGPSQGGYGYTF. The CDR3 region has the DNA TGTGCCAGCAGCCAGGTGGGCCCCTCTCAGGGTGGCTATGGCTACACCTTC.

The rearrangement uses TRBV11-3 and TRBJ2-2, with 7 bases identical to TRBD1. This CDR3 has 16 amino acids. The junction had 8 bases not matched to a gene; V was cut back by 5 bases and J by 2 bases. Germline CDR1 reads SGHNT; CDR2 reads YENEEA. In DNA, the CDR3 is TGTGCCAGCAGCGAAATGACAGGGCGCAACACCGGGGAGCTGTTTTTT. It is translated as CASSEMTGRNTGELFF.

The chain joins TRBV5-4 to TRBJ2-7; maybe TRBD2 (6 bases). V lost 5 bases and J 2 bases, leaving 14 bases between the germline ends. Germline CDR1 is SGHNT and CDR2 is YYREEE (reference sequence). The CDR3 has 14 residues. The CDR3 spells CASSSSDVPYEQYF. As DNA, the CDR3 is TGTGCCAGCAGTTCTAGCGATGTCCCCTACGAGCAGTACTTC.

As DNA, the CDR3 is TGTGCCAGCAGCTTGGGACAGGCGGCCTCCACCGGGGAGCTGTTTTTT. This encodes CASSLGQAASTGELFF. The chain uses TRBV9 and TRBJ2-2, with TRBD1 matching 8 bases. J lost 4 bases, V lost 4 bases, and 9 bases had no gene match. Per the germline V gene, CDR1 is SGDLS and CDR2 is YYNGEE. The CDR3 length is 16 residues.

The chain is built from TRBV30 and TRBJ1-1; 11 nucleotides align to TRBD1. There are 15 residues in the CDR3. V trimming: 4 bases; J trimming: 5 bases; junction bases outside the gene matches: 9. Germline V gene sequence: CDR1 GTSNPN, CDR2 SVGIG (reference sequence). The chain's CDR3 is CAWKARTGGRTEAFF. CDR3 nucleotides: TGTGCCTGGAAAGCCCGGACAGGGGGCAGAACTGAAGCTTTCTTT.

The CDR3 DNA reads as TGTGCCAGCAGCGACCGGGACAGTTTATACAATGAGCAGTTCTTC. It specifies CASSDRDSLYNEQFF. The rearrangement uses TRBV9 and TRBJ2-1; the match to TRBD1 covers 7 bases. V lost 3 bases, J lost 4 bases, and 7 bases stayed unmatched. CDR1 is SGDLS and CDR2 is YYNGEE in the germline V gene. The CDR3 contains 15 residues.

This chain links TRBV5-8 with TRBJ2-7, with 7 nucleotides matching TRBD1. Germline CDR1 reads SGHTS; CDR2 reads YDEGEE. The CDR3 is 15 amino acids. Trimming at V came to 4 bases and at J to 3 bases, leaving 10 bases not matched to a gene. The CDR3 region has the DNA TGTGCCAGCAGCCGTGATAACAGGGGCTACTACGAGCAGTACTTC. Protein product: CASSRDNRGYYEQYF.

This clone was recorded once. The J gene is TRBJ2-3, the V gene TRBV30, with 8 bases aligning to TRBD1. This CDR3 region has 14 residues. The V gene's germline CDR1 is GTSNPN and CDR2 SVGIG (reference sequence). Trimming cost V 3 bases and J 8 bases; bases outside gene matches: 10. The CDR3 protein is CAWSADRAAVTQYF. CDR3 bases: TGTGCCTGGAGCGCGGACAGGGCGGCAGTTACGCAGTATTTT. Full variable domain (outside the CDR3, taken from reference TRBV30 and TRBJ2-3): SQTIHQWPATLVQPVGSPLSLECTVEGTSNPNLYWYRQAAGRGLQLLFYSVGIGQISSEVPQNLSASRPQDRQFILSSKKLLLSDSGFYLCAWSADRAAVTQYFGPGTRLTVL.

This sequence joins TRBV4-1 and TRBJ2-2; possibly TRBD2 for D (9 bases). This CDR3 is 18 amino acids long. Germline lookup yields CDR1 MGHRA and CDR2 YSYEKL. V lost 5 bases to trimming and J lost 7 bases, with 26 bases between them. CDR3 sequence reads: CASSFGRGRGSGSGELFF. For the CDR3, the DNA is TGCGCCAGCAGCTTCGGCAGGGGGCGCGGTAGCGGGAGCGGGGAGCTGTTTTTT.

This chain uses TRBV27 with TRBJ2-3, with 9 bases fitting TRBD2. V lost 6 bases and J lost 3; bases outside the gene matches: 13. This CDR3 contains 17 residues. Germline V lookup: CDR1 MNHEY, CDR2 SMNVEV (reference sequence). The CDR3 coding sequence is TGTGCCAGCAGGCCCCCGAAAGGGACTAGCACGACAGATACGCAGTATTTT. Residues: CASRPPKGTSTTDTQYF.

The V gene is TRBV5-1, the J gene TRBJ1-4; D perhaps matches TRBD1 (6 bases). This CDR3 contains 15 residues. Looked up from germline, CDR1 is SGHRS and CDR2 is YFSETQ. V lost 2 bases, J lost 8 bases, and 16 bases lay in between. CDR3 sequence (DNA): TGCGCCAGCAGCTTATCAGGGGCCGGCGGGGAAAAACTGTTTTTT. Translated, it gives CASSLSGAGGEKLFF.

The DNA of the CDR3 is TGTGCCACCAGTGATTCTCGCTTGGGACTAGCGGGAGAGTCGAAGTATACGCAGTATTTT. Encoded protein: CATSDSRLGLAGESKYTQYF. The V call is TRBV24-1, the J call TRBJ2-3, with 14 bases aligning to TRBD2. Germline V gene sequence: CDR1 KGHDR, CDR2 SFDVKD. The length of the CDR3 is 20 residues. The V segment lost 2 bases and the J segment 7 bases; nucleotides outside the gene matches: 16.

This sequence joins TRBV30 and TRBJ2-5; D remains unclear. CDR3 size: 13 residues. Germline V gene lookup returns CDR1 GTSNPN and CDR2 SVGIG (reference sequence). Between the trimmed V and J ends, which lost 2 bases and 2 bases, there was a span of 9 bases. The CDR3 region has the DNA TGTGCCTGGAGTCGCGGCTTACAAGAGACCCAGTACTTC. It yields the protein CAWSRGLQETQYF.

This clone was observed a handful of times. The rearrangement joins TRBV12-3 or TRBV12-4 to TRBJ2-5; tentative D call: TRBD1 (5 bases). The V and J ends lost 3 bases and 0 bases respectively, with 5 bases between them. The CDR3 contains 13 residues. CDR3 loop: CASSFRDQETQYF. In DNA, the CDR3 is TGTGCCAGCAGTTTCAGGGACCAAGAGACCCAGTACTTC.

This clone was found a few times. The gene calls are TRBV7-8 and TRBJ1-6, with 9 bases identical to TRBD1. Germline V lookup: CDR1 SGHVS, CDR2 FQNEAQ. The CDR3 totals 15 residues. Unmatched junction bases numbered 8, after V lost 5 bases and J lost 9 bases. For the CDR3, the DNA is TGTGCCAGCAGCGCGGACAGGGGAGGAGGTTCACCCCTCCACTTT. It codes for CASSADRGGGSPLHF.

The CDR3 bases are TGTGCCAGCAGCTTATTGTCGGGAGGGTCCTACGAGCAGTACTTC. It translates to CASSLLSGGSYEQYF. The chain links TRBV7-9 to TRBJ2-7; 8 nucleotides line up with TRBD2. The CDR3 length is 15 residues. Germline-derived CDR1 and CDR2 are SEHNR and FQNEAQ (reference sequence). V shed 2 bases and J 1 base; nucleotides not matched to a gene: 4.

This clone has a single count. V is TRBV5-5 and J is TRBJ2-1; the match to TRBD2 covers 7 bases. Germline V gene lookup returns CDR1 SGHKS and CDR2 YYEKEE (reference sequence). Losses at the gene ends were 0 bases for V and 2 bases for J; bases not matched to a gene: 5. The CDR3 is made up of 16 amino acids. CDR3: CASSLAGGSPYNEQFF. CDR3 coding DNA: TGTGCCAGCAGCTTGGCGGGCGGGAGCCCCTACAATGAGCAGTTCTTC.